This is a list of T cell receptor beta chains from one sample in a study of blood T cell repertoires in COVID-19. The protocol was immunoSEQ multiplex PCR, while the TCRdb copy is restricted to in-frame clones and leaves out a portion. The table includes 150,000 to 200,000 clones, 78% detected once. The sample comprised peripheral blood. These receptors all come from a woman aged 80 or over with acute or convalescent COVID-19. Both conserved end residues are part of each CDR3. A D gene is named only where the DNA matches it firmly. The size of a clone is reported for some rows only, either as once, few or many, or as a class for expanded clones.

TRBJ1-6 | TRBV6-5 | 15 | - | - | TGTGCCAGCAGCATCGGGGGAACCTATAATTCACCCCTCCACTTT | CASSIGGTYNSPLHF
TRBJ2-1 | TRBV29-1 | 14 | once | TRBD1 | TGCAGCGCCAGGGGGCCCTCAATAAACAATGAGCAGTTCTTC | CSARGPSINNEQFF
TRBJ2-7 | TRBV3-1/TRBV3-2 | 16 | - | - | TGTGCCAGCAGCCACCCCGGAGGGGGGGCCTCCTACGAGCAGTACTTC | CASSHPGGGASYEQYF
TRBJ2-7 | TRBV15 | 13 | - | - | TGTGCCACCAGCAGCGGGAAGTACTACGAGCAGTACTTC | CATSSGKYYEQYF
TRBJ1-3 | TRBV12-3/TRBV12-4 | 13 | - | - | TGTGCCAGCATCCTGATTAGTGGAAACACCATATATTTT | CASILISGNTIYF
TRBJ1-5 | TRBV6-5 | 14 | - | - | TGTGCCAGCAGTCGAGGGCGGCCCAACCAGCCCCAGCATTTT | CASSRGRPNQPQHF
TRBJ1-1 | TRBV27 | 13 | - | - | TGTGCCAGCAATTCACAGATGAACACTGAAGCTTTCTTT | CASNSQMNTEAFF
TRBJ2-5 | TRBV27 | 13 | once | TRBD1 | TGTGCCAGCAGACGGACAGGGGTAGAGACCCAGTACTTC | CASRRTGVETQYF
TRBJ2-7 | TRBV11-2 | 12 | once | - | TGTGCCAGCAGCCCTAGCTCCTACGAGCAGTACTTC | CASSPSSYEQYF
TRBJ2-1 | TRBV6-6 | 14 | - | - | TGTGCCAGCAGTTCTGAGGGGACTTACAATGAGCAGTTCTTC | CASSSEGTYNEQFF
TRBJ2-2 | TRBV7-2 | 14 | few | TRBD1 | TGTGCCACAATGGACAGGAAAAACACCGGGGAGCTGTTTTTT | CATMDRKNTGELFF
TRBJ1-4 | TRBV2 | 13 | once | - | TGTGCCAGCAGGGGGGGGCCTAATGAAAAACTGTTTTTT | CASRGGPNEKLFF
TRBJ2-3 | TRBV20-1 | 15 | few | TRBD2 | TGCAGTGCTAGTCCCCTCAGCGGGAGAACAGATACGCAGTATTTT | CSASPLSGRTDTQYF